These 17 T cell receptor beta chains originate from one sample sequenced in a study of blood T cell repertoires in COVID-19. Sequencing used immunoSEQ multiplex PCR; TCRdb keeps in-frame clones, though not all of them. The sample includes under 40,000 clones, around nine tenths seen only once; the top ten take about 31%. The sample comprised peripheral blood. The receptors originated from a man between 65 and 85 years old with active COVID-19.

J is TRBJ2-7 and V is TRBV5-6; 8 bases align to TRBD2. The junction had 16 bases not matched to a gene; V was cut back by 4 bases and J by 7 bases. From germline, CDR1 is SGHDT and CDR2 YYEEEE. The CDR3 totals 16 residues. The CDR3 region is CASSPDFRLAWDEQYF. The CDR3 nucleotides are TGTGCCAGCAGCCCGGACTTCCGACTAGCGTGGGATGAGCAGTACTTC.

Written as DNA, the CDR3 is TGTGCCAGCAGTCAGAGGGCGATTGGGGGCCGTCGGAACACAGATACGCAGTATTTT. This encodes CASSQRAIGGRRNTDTQYF. V gene TRBV7-2 combines with J gene TRBJ2-3; possible D gene TRBD1, 6 bases. V lost 6 bases, J lost 2 bases, and 27 bases lay in between. Germline CDR1 SGHTA, CDR2 FQGNSA. This CDR3 is built from 19 residues.

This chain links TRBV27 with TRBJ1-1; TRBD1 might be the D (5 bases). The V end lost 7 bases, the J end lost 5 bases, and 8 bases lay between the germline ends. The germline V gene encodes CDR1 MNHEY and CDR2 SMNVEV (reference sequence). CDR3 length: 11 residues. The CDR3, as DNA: TGTGCCAGCACGGGGGGGACTGAAGCTTTCTTT. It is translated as CASTGGTEAFF.

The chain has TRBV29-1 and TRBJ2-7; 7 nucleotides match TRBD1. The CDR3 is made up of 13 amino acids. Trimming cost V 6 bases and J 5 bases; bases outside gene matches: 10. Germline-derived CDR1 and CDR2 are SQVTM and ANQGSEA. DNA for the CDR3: TGCAGCGTCATGACAGGGATCCTTGACGAGCAGTACTTC. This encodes CSVMTGILDEQYF.

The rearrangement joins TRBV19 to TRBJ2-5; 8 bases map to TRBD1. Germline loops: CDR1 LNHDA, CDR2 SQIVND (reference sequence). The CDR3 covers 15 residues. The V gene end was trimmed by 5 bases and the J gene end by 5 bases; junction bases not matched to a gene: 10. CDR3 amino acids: CASSYGQGPRETQYF. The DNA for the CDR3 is TGTGCCAGTAGTTACGGACAGGGTCCCCGCGAGACCCAGTACTTC.

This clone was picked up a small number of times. CDR3 sequence reads: CASSIRDKNTGELFF. DNA of the CDR3: TGTGCCAGCAGTATCCGGGACAAGAACACCGGGGAGCTGTTTTTT. J is TRBJ2-2 and V is TRBV2, with D possibly being TRBD1 (6 bases). V dropped 5 bases and J dropped 1 base, with 11 bases sitting between them. The CDR3 totals 15 residues. Germline CDR1 is SNHLY and CDR2 is FYNNEI.

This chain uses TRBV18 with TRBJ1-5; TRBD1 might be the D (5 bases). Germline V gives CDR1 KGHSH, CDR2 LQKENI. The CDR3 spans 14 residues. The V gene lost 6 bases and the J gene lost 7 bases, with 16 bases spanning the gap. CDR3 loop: CASSPRVGQQPQHF. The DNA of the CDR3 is TGTGCCAGCTCCCCCAGGGTGGGTCAACAGCCCCAGCATTTT.

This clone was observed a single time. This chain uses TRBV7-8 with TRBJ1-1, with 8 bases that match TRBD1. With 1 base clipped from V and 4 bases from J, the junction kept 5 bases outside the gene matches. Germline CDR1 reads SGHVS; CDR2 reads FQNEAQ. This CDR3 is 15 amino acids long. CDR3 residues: CASSLVAGGFTEAFF. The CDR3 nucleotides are TGTGCCAGCAGCTTAGTTGCAGGGGGCTTCACTGAAGCTTTCTTT.

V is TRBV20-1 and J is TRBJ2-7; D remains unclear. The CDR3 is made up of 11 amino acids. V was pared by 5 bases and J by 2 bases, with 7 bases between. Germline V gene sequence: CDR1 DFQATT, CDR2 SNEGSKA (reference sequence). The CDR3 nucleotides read TGCAGTGCTCCCGACACCTACGAGCAGTACTTC. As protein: CSAPDTYEQYF.

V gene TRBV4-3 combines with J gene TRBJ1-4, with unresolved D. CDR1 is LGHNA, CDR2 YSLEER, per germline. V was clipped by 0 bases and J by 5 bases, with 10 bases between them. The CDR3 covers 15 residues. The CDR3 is CASSQDQIRNEKLFF. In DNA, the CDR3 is TGCGCCAGCAGCCAAGATCAGATAAGAAATGAAAAACTGTTTTTT.

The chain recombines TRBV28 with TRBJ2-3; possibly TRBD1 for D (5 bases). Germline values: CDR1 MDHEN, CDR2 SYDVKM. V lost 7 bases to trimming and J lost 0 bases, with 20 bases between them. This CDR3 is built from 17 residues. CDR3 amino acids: CASNTLQTVSSTDTQYF. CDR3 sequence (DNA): TGTGCCAGCAACACGCTTCAGACAGTCTCTAGCACAGATACGCAGTATTTT. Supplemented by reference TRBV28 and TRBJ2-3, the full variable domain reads DVKVTQSSRYLVKRTGEKVFLECVQDMDHENMFWYRQDPGLGLRLIYFSYDVKMKEKGDIPEGYSVSREKKERFSLILESASTNQTSMYLCASNTLQTVSSTDTQYFGPGTRLTVL.

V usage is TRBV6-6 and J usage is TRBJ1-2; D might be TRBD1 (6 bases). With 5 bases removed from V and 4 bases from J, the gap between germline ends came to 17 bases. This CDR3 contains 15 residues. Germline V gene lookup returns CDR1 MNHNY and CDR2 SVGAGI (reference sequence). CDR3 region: CASSNVQGFRYGYTF. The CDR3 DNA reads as TGTGCCAGCAGTAATGTGCAGGGGTTTCGCTATGGCTACACCTTC.

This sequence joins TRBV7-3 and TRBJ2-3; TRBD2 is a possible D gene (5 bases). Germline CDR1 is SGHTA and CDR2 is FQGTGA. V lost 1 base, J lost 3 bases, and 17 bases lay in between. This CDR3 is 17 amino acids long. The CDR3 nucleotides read TGTGCCAGCAGCTTAATCCCGGCCCGGGGAAGAACAGATACGCAGTATTTT. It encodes CASSLIPARGRTDTQYF.

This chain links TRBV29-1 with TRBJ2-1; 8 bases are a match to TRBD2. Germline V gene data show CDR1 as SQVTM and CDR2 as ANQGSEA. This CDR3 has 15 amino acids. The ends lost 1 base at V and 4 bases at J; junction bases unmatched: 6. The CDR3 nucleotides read TGCAGCGTTGAAGTCCTTAGCGGGGCTTACAATGAGCAGTTCTTC. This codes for CSVEVLSGAYNEQFF.

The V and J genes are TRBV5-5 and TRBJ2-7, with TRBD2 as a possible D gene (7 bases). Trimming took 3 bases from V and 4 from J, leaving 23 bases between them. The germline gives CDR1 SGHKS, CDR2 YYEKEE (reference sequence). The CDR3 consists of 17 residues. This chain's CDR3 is CASSSTSLGGLPYEQYF. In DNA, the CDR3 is TGTGCCAGCAGCTCCACCAGCCTCGGGGGGCTGCCTTACGAGCAGTACTTC.

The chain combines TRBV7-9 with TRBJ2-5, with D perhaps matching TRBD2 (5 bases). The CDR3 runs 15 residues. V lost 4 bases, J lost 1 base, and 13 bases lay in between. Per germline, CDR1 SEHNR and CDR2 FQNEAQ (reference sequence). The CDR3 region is CASSSYQAGQETQYF. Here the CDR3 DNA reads TGTGCCAGCAGCTCTTACCAGGCGGGCCAAGAGACCCAGTACTTC.

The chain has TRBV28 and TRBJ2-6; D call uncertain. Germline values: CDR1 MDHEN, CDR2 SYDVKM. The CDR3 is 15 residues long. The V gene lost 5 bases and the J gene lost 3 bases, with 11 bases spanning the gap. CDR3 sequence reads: CASSAPSGGANVLTF. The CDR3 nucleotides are TGTGCCAGCAGTGCCCCTTCGGGTGGGGCCAACGTCCTGACTTTC.